This passage covers 13 T cell receptor beta chains from one sample sequenced in a study of post-analysis software for immune sequencing data. Study conclusions and caveats: A handful of TRBV segments (TRBV5-6, TRBV5-1 and TRBV20-1 among them) occurred more frequently in patients than in controls.

Prepared TCR beta cDNA libraries contained unique molecular identifiers. MiXCR, applied by TCRdb to the PCR reads, yields one record per CDR3 protein. The sample includes roughly 800,000 distinct CDR3 sequences, approximately 30% of them seen just once. The antigens for these receptors are not known. Sequencing input: blood. Source of these receptors: a girl aged 5 to 17 with multiple sclerosis.

V is TRBV5-1 and J is TRBJ2-7; D is unresolved. CDR1 SGHRS and CDR2 YFSETQ come from the germline V gene. The CDR3 consists of 14 residues. V shed 4 bases and J shed 1 base, with 12 bases lying between them. This CDR3 reads CASSNPSQSYEQYF. The CDR3 coding sequence is TGCGCCAGCAGCAACCCCTCGCAGTCCTACGAGCAGTACTTC.

The rearrangement links TRBV7-9 to TRBJ2-5; possible D gene TRBD2, 6 bases. Germline V gene data show CDR1 as SEHNR and CDR2 as FQNEAQ (reference sequence). V was pared by 7 bases and J by 4 bases, with 13 bases between. This CDR3 has 13 residues. CDR3 nucleotides: TGTGCCAGCAAGACGGGACTCGCAGAGACCCAGTACTTC. Amino acids: CASKTGLAETQYF. The full variable domain, in which reference TRBV7-9 and TRBJ2-5 provide the parts outside the CDR3, is DTGVSQNPRHKITKRGQNVTFRCDPISEHNRLYWYRQTLGQGPEFLTYFQNEAQLEKSRLLSDRFSAERPKGSFSTLEIQRTEQGDSAMYLCASKTGLAETQYFGPGTRLLVL.

CDR3 DNA sequence: TGCAGTGCTAGAAGAGGGAGCGGGGGGGTTCAAGAGACCCAGTACTTC. This codes for CSARRGSGGVQETQYF. V gene TRBV20-1 combines with J gene TRBJ2-7, with 10 nucleotides matching TRBD2. The J call is doubtful: the DNA matches TRBJ2-5 better. The length of the CDR3 is 16 residues. CDR1 and CDR2 (germline): DFQATT, SNEGSKA (reference sequence).

This clonotype was found a few times. The CDR3 coding sequence is TGCAGTGCTAGTCACCCGGGACTAGCAAAAGAGACCCAGTACTTC. This sequence encodes CSASHPGLAKETQYF. The chain is built from TRBV20-1 and TRBJ2-5; 9 bases agree with TRBD2. The germline V gene encodes CDR1 DFQATT and CDR2 SNEGSKA (reference sequence). Unmatched junction bases numbered 8, after V lost 3 bases and J lost 3 bases. This CDR3 has 15 amino acids.

The sample holds a few counts of this clonotype. V and J are TRBV7-6 and TRBJ2-1; D might be TRBD2 (6 bases). V dropped 6 bases and J dropped 5 bases, with 17 bases sitting between them. The CDR3 has 15 residues. Germline V gene data show CDR1 as SGHVS and CDR2 as FNYEAQ. The CDR3: CASRTDGGDNNEQFF. The CDR3 region has the DNA TGTGCCAGCAGGACAGACGGGGGAGATAACAATGAGCAGTTCTTC.

This sequence joins TRBV15 and TRBJ2-1; D ambiguous. Trimming left V 0 bases short and J 4 bases short, with 13 bases between. The germline gives CDR1 LNHNV, CDR2 YYDKDF (reference sequence). This CDR3 comprises 16 residues. Written as DNA, the CDR3 is TGTGCCACCAGCAGAGAACGGTCAGGACGTTACAATGAGCAGTTCTTC. It codes for CATSRERSGRYNEQFF.

This clonotype showed up just a few times. The chain is built from TRBV29-1 and TRBJ2-2, with TRBD1 matching 8 bases. The CDR3 runs 13 residues. CDR1 SQVTM and CDR2 ANQGSEA come from the germline V gene. V lost 4 bases and J lost 5; bases outside the gene matches: 3. The CDR3 sequence: CSVAGQGTGELFF. CDR3 sequence (DNA): TGCAGCGTTGCCGGACAGGGTACCGGGGAGCTGTTTTTT.

This clonotype was counted at least ten times. The V call is TRBV4-2, the J call TRBJ1-5; TRBD1 is a possible D gene (5 bases). Trimming pared 1 base from V and 5 bases from J, leaving 12 bases between. The CDR3 has 15 amino acids. CDR1 LGHNA and CDR2 YNFKEQ come from the germline V gene. In DNA, the CDR3 is TGTGCCAGCAGCCAAGCTTGGGACCTCGATCAGCCCCAGCATTTT. Residues: CASSQAWDLDQPQHF.

This clonotype was detected a few times. The chain uses TRBV2 and TRBJ1-1; D is possibly TRBD1 (6 bases). CDR1 and CDR2 (germline): SNHLY, FYNNEI. The CDR3 covers 15 residues. V was pared by 6 bases and J by 0 bases, with 14 bases between. The CDR3 DNA sequence: TGTGCCAGCAGGGGAAACAGGGACTTGAACACTGAAGCTTTCTTT. As protein: CASRGNRDLNTEAFF.

This clonotype showed up just a few times. This chain uses TRBV14 with TRBJ2-5, with D tentatively TRBD2 (5 bases). Germline loops: CDR1 SGHDN, CDR2 FVKESK. CDR3 length equals 16 residues. V was trimmed by 4 bases and J by 5 bases, leaving 20 bases between them. Here the CDR3 DNA reads TGTGCCAGCAGCCGACTCGGAATAGCGTGGTCTGAGACCCAGTACTTC. Protein sequence: CASSRLGIAWSETQYF.

In its sample, this clonotype was seen a few times. V usage is TRBV10-3 and J usage is TRBJ2-3, with 8 bases matching TRBD2. Looked up from germline, CDR1 is ENHRY and CDR2 is SYGVKD. This CDR3 region has 16 residues. With 5 bases clipped from V and 4 bases from J, the junction kept 11 bases outside the gene matches. CDR3 nucleotide sequence: TGTGCCATCAGTCTAACTAGCGGTAGTCCGCCAGATACGCAGTATTTT. This gives the protein CAISLTSGSPPDTQYF.

The gene calls are TRBV6-5 and TRBJ2-5, with 10 bases aligning to TRBD2. The last part of the DNA fits TRBJ2-7 better; the J call may be wrong. Germline CDR1 MNHEY, CDR2 SVGAGI. The length of the CDR3 is 15 residues. The CDR3 sequence is CASSVPLAGAHEQYF. In nucleotides, the CDR3 is TGTGCCAGCAGTGTGCCGCTAGCGGGAGCCCACGAGCAGTACTTC.

This sequence joins TRBV24-1 and TRBJ2-1, with no clear D. The CDR3 covers 14 residues. V lost 5 bases, J lost 3 bases, and 10 bases lay in between. CDR1 is KGHDR and CDR2 is SFDVKD in the germline V gene. The CDR3 protein is CATSATAGYNEQFF. The CDR3, as DNA: TGTGCCACCAGTGCGACGGCAGGCTACAATGAGCAGTTCTTC.